What follows describes a single T cell receptor (beta chain). Its antigen is not known. CDR3 length: 14 amino acids. The junction had 4 bases not matched to a gene; V was cut back by 10 bases and J by 1 base. Per the germline V gene, CDR1 is ENHRY and CDR2 is SYGVKD. Built from TCR beta cDNA, the libraries had unique molecular identifiers in them. TCRdb used MiXCR to reprocess the PCR reads, holding one entry per CDR3 protein. The sample yields under 900,000 distinct CDR3 sequences, around 50% seen once. The sample comes from a study of post-analysis software for immune sequencing data. Study-level results: A few TRBV segments appeared more often in patients than in controls, and TRBV5-6, TRBV5-1 and TRBV20-1 were among these.

Sequencing input: blood. The TCR comes from a girl between 5 and 17 years old with multiple sclerosis. The rearrangement joins TRBV10-3 to TRBJ2-1; 10 bases match TRBD1. In DNA form, the CDR3 reads TGTGCCACCGGGACAGGGGCTTCCTACAATGAGCAGTTCTTC. It specifies CATGTGASYNEQFF.